The present T cell receptor beta chain was sequenced within a study of T cell responses to AZD1222 COVID-19 vaccine (dated by TCRdb to the early 2020s). Study-wide context: AZD1222 recipients given second doses at about 4 weeks or at about 12 weeks were pooled, since spike-specific TCR depth and breadth were not found to differ between the two schedules. A total of about 230 trial participants underwent TCR sequencing, of whom 200 to 220 received two doses of AZD1222 and approximately 25 received two doses of the MenACWY control vaccine. Enrollment into the trials was organized by age into subgroups of 18-55, 56-69 and 70-plus years, and those subgroups contained approximately 150, 30 and 60 TCR-sequenced participants, respectively.

The sample's time point, from its label and the paper: baseline before first vaccination. Samples from vaccinated people were obtained from the UK trials COV001 and COV002, which included a single-blind randomized controlled phase 2/3 trial of AZD1222 (ChAdOx1 nCoV-19) in healthy adults. For TCRbeta chain sequencing, PBMC samples were collected from trial participants at day 0 and at day 28 after the second dose. In regard to this clone: It lacks a known antigen. Qualities for individual bases were not recorded, and no much larger clone is one base off.

The research as a whole found: Conclusions about previously exposed vaccinees were limited because only a handful of AZD1222 recipients were SARS-CoV-2 seropositive at baseline. Vaccine-associated CD4 TCRs spanned the whole spike protein, with dominant responses in regions 160-218 and 743-854. After two AZD1222 doses, spike-specific TCR breadth and depth were significantly higher than at day 0 and than in MenACWY recipients. The 56-69-year group was small, and its depth increase did not reach significance, likely because of low power. Most participants were white British and females outnumbered males, and the authors suggested that clonal diversity may have been underestimated. Because no day 14 peak-response samples were available, repertoires were characterized only after the peak T cell response. Reportedly, almost half of the unique spike-specific TCRs recognized epitopes lying outside the regions that are mutated in the B.1.351 and B.1.1.7 variants.

The CDR3 regions of human TCRbeta chains were analyzed by immunosequencing. As for the original processing: Repertoire TCRs were matched against a reference library of SARS-CoV-2-specific TCRs generated with the MIRA antigen-specificity platform. Breadth meant the fraction of unique TCRs that were SARS-CoV-2-associated, whereas depth meant the fraction of total T cells that were SARS-CoV-2-associated. Using the MIRA data, every spike-specific TCR was mapped to the spike region that the TCR reacted to and assigned to either a CD4 or a CD8 class. Log10-transformed breadth and depth values were compared by one-way ANOVA with Sidak's multiple comparisons tests. TCRdb provides this immuneACCESS table in a form limited to in-frame rearrangements. Some clones are lacking; in checked studies, under half of them reflect an unresolved V gene, and why the rest are absent is not known. That table is the source of V, J and clone size, and D and trimming were worked out from the DNA. The sample table lists approximately 100,000 clones, around 94% of them with a count of one. The ten largest make up about 2.2% of the sample.

The CDR3 numbers 14 residues from cysteine through phenylalanine. The only DNA kept is the CDR3, 42 bases in frame from the first base. V ends up 1 base short and J 7 bases short, with an unmatched junction base count of 6. CDR1 and CDR2 were assigned from the germline V gene (reference sequence) as LGHDT and YNNKEL. The rearranged chain carries TRBV3-1 (or the pseudogene TRBV3-2) and TRBJ1-2, with 7 junctional bases fitting TRBD1. Source: peripheral blood, taken on day 0 of AZD1222 vaccination. The TCR originated in an adult in good health. At the DNA level, the sequence is TGTGCCAGCAGCCAAGGGGGACAGTTTGGTGGCTACACCTTC. It encodes CASSQGGQFGGYTF.